The entry that follows covers one TCR beta chain sequence. Its antigen remains undetermined. No base quality values were provided; no much bigger clone lies one nucleotide off. Reading the label with the study, this specimen's treatment or condition is: live attenuated yellow fever vaccine strain. At every blood-draw timepoint, two biological replicates of bulk PBMCs were collected. PBMCs were isolated from peripheral blood using a standard Ficoll-Paque protocol. TriZol was used to extract RNA from bulk PBMCs, from CD4 and CD8 fractions, and from dextramer-positive and dextramer-negative fractions. These data originate in a study of T cells after yellow fever vaccination (dated by TCRdb to the late 2010s). Study-level background: The SMART-Seq v4 Ultra Low Input RNA kit was used to prepare libraries from fractions with low cell numbers. To track T-cell clones before and after primary and booster YFV17D yellow fever vaccination, bulk TCR alpha and beta repertoires were sequenced longitudinally. Two healthy male donors, one aged 18 to 30 and one aged 30 to 40 years, made up the cohort. Blood was drawn at multiple timepoints before and after primary and secondary immunization, with bulk PBMC replicates and cell subsets isolated. Overall study results and their limits: A small share of clonotypes occurred in both CD4 and CD8 compartments, likely arising from convergent recombination. Computational filtering was needed because FACS-sorted repertoires could contain abundant contaminating clonotypes from the bulk population. After the booster, most clones that had expanded after primary vaccination were detected again (approximately 97% of CD4 and 88% of CD8), suggesting broad maintenance of memory. Because only two donors were included in the study, the extent to which the findings can be generalized is limited. The secondary T-cell response was found to be weaker but faster than the primary response, with a peak reached on day 5 rather than on day 15.

TCR cDNA was made using 5'RACE template switching, a step that added a universal primer site and unique molecular identifiers. Priming of cDNA synthesis was performed from both the TCR alpha and TCR beta constant segments. Library amplification involved two PCR steps, and the second step added sample barcodes and sequencing adapters. Libraries were sequenced on Illumina HiSeq 2500 (2x100 bp) or NovaSeq (2x150 bp). The authors' analysis ran thus. MIGEC handled demultiplexing of reads and collapsing into UMI consensus sequences, while MiXCR performed V(D)J alignment. Vaccine-responding clonotypes were identified with edgeR using replicate PBMC samples, with FDR below 0.01 and a log2 fold change above 5 up to day 15 being required. Each bulk clonotype was labeled CD4 or CD8 based on which sequenced repertoire, CD4 or CD8, contained the clonotype at higher abundance. In TCRdb, the public reads were trimmed at Q25 with fastp and aligned with MiXCR, with productive beta chains retained. CDR3 protein duplicates are merged, each entry listing the most common genes and DNA. TCRdb, not the authors, supplied the V and J calls. This sample is represented by 610,000 or so distinct CDR3 sequences; more than 9% of them were singletons. The top ten clones comprise 15% of the sample.

V loses 8 bases of germline sequence and J loses 1 base, and the interval between the two ends is 6 bases. CDR1 MNHEY and CDR2 SVGAGI were looked up in the germline V gene. The CDR3 holds 11 amino acids from the cysteine to the phenylalanine. Just the 33-base CDR3 DNA is kept, in frame starting at base 1. Sequenced here: PBMCs, sampled on the day of the yellow fever booster vaccination. The chain is made from TRBV6-5 and TRBJ2-7; the D segment cannot be called with confidence. The clonotype comes from a man aged 25-45 years who received the YFV17D yellow fever vaccine. In nucleotide form, the sequence is TGTGCCAGCGGGATATCCTACGAGCAGTACTTC. This encodes CASGISYEQYF.